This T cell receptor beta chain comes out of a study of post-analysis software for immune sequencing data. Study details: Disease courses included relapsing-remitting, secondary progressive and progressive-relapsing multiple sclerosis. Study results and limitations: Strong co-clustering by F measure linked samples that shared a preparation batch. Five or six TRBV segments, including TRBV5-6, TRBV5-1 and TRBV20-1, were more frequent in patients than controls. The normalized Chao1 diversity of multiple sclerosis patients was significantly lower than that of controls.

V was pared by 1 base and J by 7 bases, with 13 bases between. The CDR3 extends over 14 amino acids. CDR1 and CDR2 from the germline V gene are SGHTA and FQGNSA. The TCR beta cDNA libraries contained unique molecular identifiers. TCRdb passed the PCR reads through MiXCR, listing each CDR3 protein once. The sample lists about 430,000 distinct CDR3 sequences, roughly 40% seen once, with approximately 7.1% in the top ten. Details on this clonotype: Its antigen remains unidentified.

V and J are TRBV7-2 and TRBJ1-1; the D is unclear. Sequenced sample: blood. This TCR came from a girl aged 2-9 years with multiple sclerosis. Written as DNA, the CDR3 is TGTGCCAGCAGCTTAGGTCCGTATCCGGGTGAAGCTTTCTTT. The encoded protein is CASSLGPYPGEAFF.